This passage covers 29 T cell receptor beta chains from one sample sequenced in a study of cytomegalovirus exposure and HLA in healthy donors. The PCR made use of 60 Vbeta and 13 Jbeta primers. TCRdb's table, derived via immunoSEQ multiplex PCR, lists solely in-frame clones and lacks some. The sample has over 100,000 clones, around 73% seen once. Sequenced: PBMCs. The receptors come from a man aged 40-50 years in good health and CMV-seronegative.

J is TRBJ1-6 and V is TRBV11-3; maybe TRBD1 (5 bases). Germline V lookup: CDR1 SGHNT, CDR2 YENEEA. V lost 1 base and J 2 bases, leaving 9 bases between the germline ends. This CDR3 is built from 16 residues. CDR3 in DNA: TGTGCCAGCAGCTTAGGTAGGGGTCCCTATAATTCACCCCTCCACTTT. Translation: CASSLGRGPYNSPLHF. The variable domain in full, with the rest retrieved from reference TRBV11-3 and TRBJ1-6, is EAGVVQSPRYKIIEKKQPVAFWCNPISGHNTLYWYLQNLGQGPELLIRYENEEAVDDSQLPKDRFSAERLKGVDSTLKIQPAELGDSAVYLCASSLGRGPYNSPLHFGNGTRLTVT.

The CDR3 here is CASSSGGGYTF. CDR3 in DNA: TGTGCCAGCAGTTCTGGAGGCGGCTACACCTTC. V is TRBV6-5 and J is TRBJ1-2; unclear D gene. Germline V gene sequence: CDR1 MNHEY, CDR2 SVGAGI. This CDR3 has 11 residues. Trimming pared 4 bases from V and 8 bases from J, leaving 8 bases between.

The sample holds one count of this clone. The chain carries TRBV7-6 and TRBJ1-4; D gene uncertain. The CDR3 loop spans 13 amino acids. The V end was cut by 2 bases, the J end by 8 bases, with 9 bases between. From germline, CDR1 is SGHVS and CDR2 FNYEAQ. The CDR3 reads CASSLRHGEKLFF. The CDR3, as DNA: TGTGCCAGCAGCTTAAGGCACGGGGAAAAACTGTTTTTT.

The CDR3, as DNA: TGTGCCAGCAGCTTAGCTCAGGGCTACGAGCAGTACTTC. Encoded protein: CASSLAQGYEQYF. The chain is built from TRBV7-9 and TRBJ2-7; D possibly corresponds to TRBD1 (5 bases). Germline assignment: CDR1 SEHNR and CDR2 FQNEAQ (reference sequence). The CDR3 totals 13 residues. V lost 0 bases to trimming and J lost 3 bases, with 6 bases between them. The whole variable domain, remainder taken from reference TRBV7-9 and TRBJ2-7, is DTGVSQNPRHKITKRGQNVTFRCDPISEHNRLYWYRQTLGQGPEFLTYFQNEAQLEKSRLLSDRFSAERPKGSFSTLEIQRTEQGDSAMYLCASSLAQGYEQYFGPGTRLTVT.

The V call is TRBV12-5, the J call TRBJ2-7; D uncertain. Germline lookup yields CDR1 LGHNT and CDR2 FRNRAP. The length of the CDR3 is 12 residues. Trimming removed 6 bases at V and 0 bases at J, with 6 bases between. The CDR3 sequence is CASGYVSYEQYF. The CDR3 DNA follows: TGTGCTAGTGGCTATGTCTCCTACGAGCAGTACTTC. The variable domain in full, completed from reference TRBV12-5 and TRBJ2-7, reads DARVTQTPRHKVTEMGQEVTMRCQPILGHNTVFWYRQTMMQGLELLAYFRNRAPLDDSGMPKDRFSAEMPDATLATLKIQPSEPRDSAVYFCASGYVSYEQYFGPGTRLTVT.

This clone is a singleton in its sample. The chain employs TRBV7-2 and TRBJ1-4; 9 bases fit TRBD1. Germline CDR1 reads SGHTA; CDR2 reads FQGNSA. The length of the CDR3 is 16 residues. V trimming: 5 bases; J trimming: 7 bases; junction bases outside the gene matches: 11. Here the CDR3 reads CASSEDRPGQGEKLFF. CDR3 bases: TGTGCCAGCAGCGAGGACCGGCCGGGACAGGGTGAAAAACTGTTTTTT. The whole variable domain, remainder taken from reference TRBV7-2 and TRBJ1-4, is GAGVSQSPSNKVTEKGKDVELRCDPISGHTALYWYRQSLGQGLEFLIYFQGNSAPDKSGLPSDRFSAERTGGSVSTLTIQRTQQEDSAVYLCASSEDRPGQGEKLFFGSGTQLSVL.

The chain is built from TRBV6-1 and TRBJ2-1; D is unresolved. Trimming stripped 1 base from V and 12 bases from J, with 13 bases between. The CDR3 spans 13 residues. Per germline, CDR1 MNHNS and CDR2 SASEGT. Here the CDR3 reads CASSEVKTARQFF. CDR3 coding DNA: TGTGCCAGCAGTGAAGTCAAGACTGCCCGGCAGTTCTTC.

The chain is built from TRBV29-1 and TRBJ2-6, with D unresolved. V was clipped by 5 bases and J by 0 bases, with 8 bases between them. Looked up from germline, CDR1 is SQVTM and CDR2 is ANQGSEA. This CDR3 contains 14 residues. CDR3 residues: CSVSLSSGANVLTF. The CDR3 region has the DNA TGCAGCGTTAGTCTAAGCTCTGGGGCCAACGTCCTGACTTTC.

The chain has TRBV6-5 and TRBJ1-1; 8 bases align to TRBD1. Germline trimming cut 6 bases from V and 4 bases from J; bases unmatched to any gene: 4. This CDR3 is built from 13 residues. Germline V CDR1 and CDR2: MNHEY, SVGAGI. DNA for the CDR3: TGTGCCAGCAGGAGAGGGACAGGCACTGAAGCTTTCTTT. Amino acids: CASRRGTGTEAFF.

V usage is TRBV5-1 and J usage is TRBJ2-3; 7 bases are a match to TRBD1. Trimming cost V 4 bases and J 5 bases; bases outside gene matches: 7. CDR1 and CDR2 (germline): SGHRS, YFSETQ. The CDR3 contains 14 residues. As DNA, the CDR3 is TGCGCCAGCAGCAGGGACAGTTCTCTAGATACGCAGTATTTT. This gives the protein CASSRDSSLDTQYF.

This sequence joins TRBV7-9 and TRBJ1-1, with no clear D. CDR1 is SEHNR, CDR2 FQNEAQ, per germline (reference sequence). The V and J ends lost 7 bases and 3 bases respectively, with 9 bases between them. The CDR3 loop spans 12 amino acids. CDR3 loop: CASTLLDTEAFF. CDR3 coding DNA: TGTGCCAGCACCCTTCTAGACACTGAAGCTTTCTTT. Drawing the rest from reference TRBV7-9 and TRBJ1-1, the complete variable domain is DTGVSQNPRHKITKRGQNVTFRCDPISEHNRLYWYRQTLGQGPEFLTYFQNEAQLEKSRLLSDRFSAERPKGSFSTLEIQRTEQGDSAMYLCASTLLDTEAFFGQGTRLTVV.

The V call is TRBV29-1, the J call TRBJ1-3; D gene ambiguous. From germline, CDR1 is SQVTM and CDR2 ANQGSEA. V was trimmed by 4 bases and J by 7 bases, leaving 14 bases between them. This CDR3 contains 13 residues. CDR3 DNA sequence: TGCAGCGTTGTTTCCTTGACGAGGAACACCATATATTTT. This codes for CSVVSLTRNTIYF.

This clone was detected only a few times. The chain couples TRBV7-9 to TRBJ1-5; D unclear. V was shortened by 8 bases and J by 3 bases, with 8 bases between the two germline ends. The CDR3 extends over 12 amino acids. Germline V gives CDR1 SEHNR, CDR2 FQNEAQ (reference sequence). The CDR3 DNA sequence: TGTGCCAGCCGGGTCGACAATCAGCCCCAGCATTTT. This translates into CASRVDNQPQHF.

The chain carries TRBV6-5 and TRBJ1-1; 7 nucleotides match TRBD1. CDR1 and CDR2 from the germline V gene are MNHEY and SVGAGI. The V segment lost 3 bases and the J segment 0 bases; nucleotides outside the gene matches: 7. The CDR3 is 16 amino acids. This CDR3 is CASSYGTGEVNTEAFF. The CDR3 nucleotides read TGTGCCAGCAGTTATGGCACAGGGGAAGTGAACACTGAAGCTTTCTTT.

The J gene is TRBJ1-1, the V gene TRBV9; 8 positions match TRBD1. Looked up from germline, CDR1 is SGDLS and CDR2 is YYNGEE. Trimming cost V 4 bases and J 4 bases; bases outside gene matches: 9. This CDR3 contains 15 residues. CDR3 in DNA: TGTGCCAGCAGCTCGTCGACAGGGGCCGGCACTGAAGCTTTCTTT. The encoded protein is CASSSSTGAGTEAFF. Full variable domain (rest looked up from reference TRBV9 and TRBJ1-1): DSGVTQTPKHLITATGQRVTLRCSPRSGDLSVYWYQQSLDQGLQFLIQYYNGEERAKGNILERFSAQQFPDLHSELNLSSLELGDSALYFCASSSSTGAGTEAFFGQGTRLTVV.

The CDR3 sequence: CASSPRGPYQETQYF. In nucleotides, the CDR3 is TGTGCCAGCAGCCCGAGGGGGCCGTACCAAGAGACCCAGTACTTC. This rearrangement joins TRBV7-6 to TRBJ2-5; 7 positions agree with TRBD1. Looked up from germline, CDR1 is SGHVS and CDR2 is FNYEAQ. This CDR3 contains 15 residues. The junction had 6 bases not matched to a gene; V was cut back by 5 bases and J by 0 bases.

V and J are TRBV5-4 and TRBJ1-2; 9 nucleotides align to TRBD1. CDR1 and CDR2 from the germline V gene are SGHNT and YYREEE (reference sequence). This CDR3 has 15 amino acids. V lost 1 base, J lost 8 bases, and 9 bases stayed unmatched. The CDR3 protein is CASSLSGQGLEGYTF. The CDR3 DNA reads TGTGCCAGCAGCTTGTCGGGACAGGGTTTAGAAGGCTACACCTTC.

This clone appeared a few times. This chain connects TRBV28 to TRBJ1-6; D unclear. The germline gives CDR1 MDHEN, CDR2 SYDVKM. V dropped 5 bases and J dropped 7 bases, with 9 bases sitting between them. This CDR3 has 13 amino acids. CDR3 in amino acids: CASSLTPNSPLHF. The CDR3 bases are TGTGCCAGCAGTCTTACTCCGAATTCACCCCTCCACTTT.

V and J are TRBV4-1 and TRBJ2-7; a weak D match, TRBD1 (5 bases). CDR3 length: 13 amino acids. V was trimmed by 1 base and J by 6 bases, leaving 10 bases between them. In germline, CDR1 is MGHRA, CDR2 YSYEKL. CDR3 residues: CASSQGTQTEQYF. CDR3 coding DNA: TGCGCCAGCAGCCAAGGGACACAGACCGAGCAGTACTTC.

This clone was seen once. The chain joins TRBV4-1 to TRBJ2-3, with 14 bases fitting TRBD2. Germline V gene lookup returns CDR1 MGHRA and CDR2 YSYEKL. The CDR3 has 16 amino acids. V lost 7 bases, J lost 3 bases, and 6 bases stayed unmatched. The CDR3 is CASNGGTSGGTDTQYF. As DNA, the CDR3 is TGCGCCAGCAACGGAGGGACTAGCGGGGGAACAGATACGCAGTATTTT.

The chain couples TRBV27 to TRBJ2-3, with D possibly matching TRBD1 (5 bases). CDR1 and CDR2 (germline): MNHEY, SMNVEV (reference sequence). Between the trimmed V and J ends, which lost 7 bases and 2 bases, there was a span of 13 bases. This CDR3 is built from 14 residues. CDR3 in amino acids: CASINPTDTDTQYF. The CDR3 DNA is TGTGCCAGCATTAACCCGACAGACACAGATACGCAGTATTTT.

The chain employs TRBV7-3 and TRBJ1-2, with D perhaps TRBD1 (6 bases). V was shortened by 4 bases and J by 4 bases, with 10 bases between the two germline ends. Looked up from germline, CDR1 is SGHTA and CDR2 is FQGTGA. The CDR3 has 13 amino acids. The chain's CDR3 is CASSSSGVYGYTF. The CDR3 DNA is TGTGCCAGCAGCTCCTCAGGGGTCTATGGCTACACCTTC.

The chain employs TRBV7-2 and TRBJ2-1, with D uncertain. This CDR3 comprises 13 residues. CDR1 is SGHTA and CDR2 is FQGNSA in the germline V gene. The V end lost 1 base, the J end lost 8 bases, and 9 bases lay between the germline ends. Here the CDR3 reads CASSLGALYEQFF. For the CDR3, the DNA is TGTGCCAGCAGCTTAGGAGCCCTCTATGAGCAGTTCTTC. The full variable domain, in which reference TRBV7-2 and TRBJ2-1 provide the parts outside the CDR3, is GAGVSQSPSNKVTEKGKDVELRCDPISGHTALYWYRQSLGQGLEFLIYFQGNSAPDKSGLPSDRFSAERTGGSVSTLTIQRTQQEDSAVYLCASSLGALYEQFFGPGTRLTVL.

The chain recombines TRBV25-1 with TRBJ2-5, with D tentatively TRBD1 (6 bases). Germline lookup yields CDR1 MGHDK and CDR2 SYGVNS. The V end lost 7 bases, the J end lost 11 bases, and 14 bases lay between the germline ends. The CDR3 totals 11 residues. The CDR3 DNA is TGTGCCAGCAAGAAGGGGGTTGAGCAGTACTTC. Translation gives CASKKGVEQYF. Together with reference TRBV25-1 and TRBJ2-5, the CDR3 gives the full variable domain: EADIYQTPRYLVIGTGKKITLECSQTMGHDKMYWYQQDPGMELHLIHYSYGVNSTEKGDLSSESTVSRIRTEHFPLTLESARPSHTSQYLCASKKGVEQYFGPGTRLLVL.

This sequence joins TRBV5-1 and TRBJ2-5; maybe TRBD2 (6 bases). This CDR3 region has 14 residues. V was trimmed by 4 bases and J by 0 bases, leaving 10 bases between them. The V gene's germline CDR1 is SGHRS and CDR2 YFSETQ. The chain's CDR3 is CASSRGGDQETQYF. The CDR3 DNA follows: TGCGCCAGCAGCCGAGGAGGGGACCAAGAGACCCAGTACTTC.

This chain links TRBV2 with TRBJ1-4; 11 bases line up with TRBD1. The CDR3 totals 18 residues. J gave up 2 bases and V 5 bases, and 10 bases lay outside the gene matches. Germline values: CDR1 SNHLY, CDR2 FYNNEI. DNA for the CDR3: TGTGCCAGCAGTCCCACCGGACAGGGGGCGCGGACTAATGAAAAACTGTTTTTT. It specifies CASSPTGQGARTNEKLFF.

The rearrangement joins TRBV6-5 to TRBJ1-1, with D unclear. Trimming took 6 bases from V and 6 from J, leaving 11 bases between them. This CDR3 has 12 residues. Germline V gives CDR1 MNHEY, CDR2 SVGAGI. CDR3 nucleotides: TGTGCCAGCAGGGAGATCGGGGCTGAAGCTTTCTTT. Translated: CASREIGAEAFF.

The chain links TRBV6-5 to TRBJ1-2; 9 nucleotides match TRBD1. Germline CDR1 is MNHEY and CDR2 is SVGAGI. The V segment lost 8 bases and the J segment 6 bases; nucleotides outside the gene matches: 10. The CDR3 runs 14 residues. Written as DNA, the CDR3 is TGTGCCAGCCCTAATCGGGGACAGGGAGATGGCTACACCTTC. This encodes CASPNRGQGDGYTF.

The chain couples TRBV7-9 to TRBJ1-1; 9 nucleotides align to TRBD1. J was trimmed by 2 bases and V by 4 bases; bases with no gene match: 8. CDR1 is SEHNR, CDR2 FQNEAQ, per germline (reference sequence). The CDR3 runs to 16 residues. The CDR3 nucleotides read TGTGCCAGCAGCTCTACCGGGACAGGGCCCAACACTGAAGCTTTCTTT. Residues: CASSSTGTGPNTEAFF.